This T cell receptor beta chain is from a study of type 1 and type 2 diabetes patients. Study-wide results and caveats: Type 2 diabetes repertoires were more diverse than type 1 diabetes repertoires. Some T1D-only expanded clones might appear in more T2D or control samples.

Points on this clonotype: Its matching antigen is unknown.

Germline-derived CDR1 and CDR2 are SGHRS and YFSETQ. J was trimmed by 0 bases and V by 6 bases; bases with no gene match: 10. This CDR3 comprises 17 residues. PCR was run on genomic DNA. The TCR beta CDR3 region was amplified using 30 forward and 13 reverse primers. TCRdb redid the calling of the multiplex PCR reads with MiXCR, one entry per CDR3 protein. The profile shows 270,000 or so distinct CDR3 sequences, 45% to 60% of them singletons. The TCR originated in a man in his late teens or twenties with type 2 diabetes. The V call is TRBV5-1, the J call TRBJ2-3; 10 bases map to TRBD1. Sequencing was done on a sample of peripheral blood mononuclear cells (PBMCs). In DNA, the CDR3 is TGCGCCAGCACCTCCGGGACAGGGGTCTCTAGCACAGATACGCAGTATTTT. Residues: CASTSGTGVSSTDTQYF.